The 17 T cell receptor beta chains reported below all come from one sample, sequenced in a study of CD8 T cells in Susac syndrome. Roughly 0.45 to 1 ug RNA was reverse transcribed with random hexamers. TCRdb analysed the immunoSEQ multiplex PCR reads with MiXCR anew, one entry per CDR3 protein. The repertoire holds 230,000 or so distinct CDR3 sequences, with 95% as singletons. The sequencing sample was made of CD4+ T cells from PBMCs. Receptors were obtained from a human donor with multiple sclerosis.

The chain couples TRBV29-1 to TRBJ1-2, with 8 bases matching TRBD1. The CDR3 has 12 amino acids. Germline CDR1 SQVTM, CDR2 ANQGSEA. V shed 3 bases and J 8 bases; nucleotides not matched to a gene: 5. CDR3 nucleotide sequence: TGCAGCGTTGATGGACAGGGAGGCGGCTACACCTTC. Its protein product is CSVDGQGGGYTF.

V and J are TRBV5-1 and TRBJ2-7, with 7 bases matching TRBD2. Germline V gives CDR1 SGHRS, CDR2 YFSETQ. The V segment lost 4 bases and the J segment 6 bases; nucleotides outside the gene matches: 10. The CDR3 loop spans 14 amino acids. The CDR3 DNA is TGCGCCAGCAGCCTTGAAGCGGGACTCGGCGAGCAGTACTTC. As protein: CASSLEAGLGEQYF.

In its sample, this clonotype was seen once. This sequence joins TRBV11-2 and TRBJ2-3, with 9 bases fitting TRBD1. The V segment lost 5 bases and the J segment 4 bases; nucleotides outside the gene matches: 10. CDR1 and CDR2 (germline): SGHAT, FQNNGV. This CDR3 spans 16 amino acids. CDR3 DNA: TGTGCCAGCAGCCCTCTCAGGGACAGGGCGGCAGATACGCAGTATTTT. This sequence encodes CASSPLRDRAADTQYF.

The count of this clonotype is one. CDR3 sequence reads: CASSPSGEDTQYF. CDR3 bases: TGTGCCAGCAGCCCGTCTGGGGAAGATACGCAGTATTTT. The J gene is TRBJ2-3, the V gene TRBV3-1; D remains unclear. CDR3 length: 13 residues. Trimming cost V 4 bases and J 5 bases, with 10 bases left between them. Germline V gene sequence: CDR1 LGHDT, CDR2 YNNKEL (reference sequence).

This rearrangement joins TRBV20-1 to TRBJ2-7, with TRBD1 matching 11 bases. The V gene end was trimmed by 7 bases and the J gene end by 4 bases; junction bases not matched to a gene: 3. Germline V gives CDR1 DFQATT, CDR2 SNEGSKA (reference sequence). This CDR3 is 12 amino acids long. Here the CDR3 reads CSGTGGGYEQYF. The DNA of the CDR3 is TGCAGTGGGACAGGGGGCGGATACGAGCAGTACTTC.

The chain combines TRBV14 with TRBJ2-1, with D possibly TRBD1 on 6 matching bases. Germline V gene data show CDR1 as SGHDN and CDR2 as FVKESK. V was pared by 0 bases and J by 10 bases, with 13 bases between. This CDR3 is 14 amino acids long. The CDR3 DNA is TGTGCCAGCAGCCAAGACTTAAATAGGGGGGAGCAGTTCTTC. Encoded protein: CASSQDLNRGEQFF. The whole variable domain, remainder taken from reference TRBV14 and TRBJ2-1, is EAGVTQFPSHSVIEKGQTVTLRCDPISGHDNLYWYRRVMGKEIKFLLHFVKESKQDESGMPNNRFLAERTGGTYSTLKVQPAELEDSGVYFCASSQDLNRGEQFFGPGTRLTVL.

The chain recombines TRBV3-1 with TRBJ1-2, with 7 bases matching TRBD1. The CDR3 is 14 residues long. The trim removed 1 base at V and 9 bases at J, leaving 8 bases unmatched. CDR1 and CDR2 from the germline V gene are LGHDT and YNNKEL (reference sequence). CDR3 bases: TGTGCCAGCAGCCAAGTACCGGGAGGGGGCAGCTACACCTTC. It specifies CASSQVPGGGSYTF.

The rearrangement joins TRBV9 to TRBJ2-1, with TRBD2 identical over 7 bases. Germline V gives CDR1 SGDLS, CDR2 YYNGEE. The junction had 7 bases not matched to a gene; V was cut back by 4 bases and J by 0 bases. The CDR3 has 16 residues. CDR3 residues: CASSLGTTISYNEQFF. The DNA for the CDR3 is TGTGCCAGCAGCCTCGGGACTACCATCTCCTACAATGAGCAGTTCTTC.

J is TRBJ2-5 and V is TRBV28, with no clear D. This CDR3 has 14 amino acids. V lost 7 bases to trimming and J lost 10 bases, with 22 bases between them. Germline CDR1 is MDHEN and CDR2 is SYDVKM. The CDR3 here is CASKFMKAVGFQYF. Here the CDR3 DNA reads TGTGCCAGCAAGTTCATGAAGGCGGTCGGCTTCCAGTACTTC.

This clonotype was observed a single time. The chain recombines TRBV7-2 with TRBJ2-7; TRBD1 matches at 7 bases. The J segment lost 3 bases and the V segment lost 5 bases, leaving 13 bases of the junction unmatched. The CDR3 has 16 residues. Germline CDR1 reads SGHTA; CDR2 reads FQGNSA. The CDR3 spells CASSPSLGQSYYEQYF. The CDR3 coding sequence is TGTGCCAGCAGCCCGAGCCTGGGACAGAGCTACTACGAGCAGTACTTC.

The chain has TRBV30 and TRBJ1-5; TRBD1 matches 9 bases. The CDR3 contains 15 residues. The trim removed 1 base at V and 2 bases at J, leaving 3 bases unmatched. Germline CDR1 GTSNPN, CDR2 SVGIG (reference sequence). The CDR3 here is CAWSGGTGRNQPQHF. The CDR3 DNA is TGTGCCTGGAGTGGGGGGACAGGGCGCAATCAGCCCCAGCATTTT.

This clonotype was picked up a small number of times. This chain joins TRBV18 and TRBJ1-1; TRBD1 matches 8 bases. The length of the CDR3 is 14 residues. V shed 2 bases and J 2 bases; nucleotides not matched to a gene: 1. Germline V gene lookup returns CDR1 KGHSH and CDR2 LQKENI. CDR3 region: CASSPGTGNTEAFF. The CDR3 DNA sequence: TGTGCCAGCTCACCAGGGACAGGTAACACTGAAGCTTTCTTT.

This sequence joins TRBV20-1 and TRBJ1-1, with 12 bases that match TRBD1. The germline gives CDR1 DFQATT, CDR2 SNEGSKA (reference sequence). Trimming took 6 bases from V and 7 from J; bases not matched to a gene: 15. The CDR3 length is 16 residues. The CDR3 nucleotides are TGCAGTGCCGGACCCGGGACAGGGGGCTCTCGAGGTGAAGCTTTCTTT. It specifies CSAGPGTGGSRGEAFF.

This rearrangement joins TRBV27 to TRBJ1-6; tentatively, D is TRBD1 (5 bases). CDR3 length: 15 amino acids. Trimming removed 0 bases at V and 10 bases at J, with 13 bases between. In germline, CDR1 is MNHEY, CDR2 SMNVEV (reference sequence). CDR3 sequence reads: CASSLSIRVSSPLHF. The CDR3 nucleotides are TGTGCCAGCAGTTTATCGATCAGGGTATCGTCACCCCTCCACTTT.

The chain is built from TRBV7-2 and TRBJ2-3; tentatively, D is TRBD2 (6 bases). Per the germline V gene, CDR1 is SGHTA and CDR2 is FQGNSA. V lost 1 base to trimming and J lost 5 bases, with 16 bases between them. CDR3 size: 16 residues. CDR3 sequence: CASSLVWRGVRDTQYF. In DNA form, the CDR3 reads TGTGCCAGCAGCTTAGTTTGGCGGGGCGTAAGAGATACGCAGTATTTT. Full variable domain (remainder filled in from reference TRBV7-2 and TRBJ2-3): GAGVSQSPSNKVTEKGKDVELRCDPISGHTALYWYRQSLGQGLEFLIYFQGNSAPDKSGLPSDRFSAERTGGSVSTLTIQRTQQEDSAVYLCASSLVWRGVRDTQYFGPGTRLTVL.

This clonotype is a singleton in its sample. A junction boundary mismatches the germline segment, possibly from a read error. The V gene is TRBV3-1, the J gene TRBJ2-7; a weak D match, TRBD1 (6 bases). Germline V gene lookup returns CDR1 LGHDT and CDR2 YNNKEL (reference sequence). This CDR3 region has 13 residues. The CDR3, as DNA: TGTGCCAGCAGCCCACTGATCTCGACAGGCATGAACTTC. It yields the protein CASSPLISTGMNF.

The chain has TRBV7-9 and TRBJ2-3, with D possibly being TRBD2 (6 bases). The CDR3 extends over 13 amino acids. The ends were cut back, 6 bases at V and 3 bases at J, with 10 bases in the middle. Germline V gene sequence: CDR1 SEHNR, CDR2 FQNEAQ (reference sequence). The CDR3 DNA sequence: TGTGCCAGCAGGTCGGCGGGGACAGATACGCAGTATTTT. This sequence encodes CASRSAGTDTQYF.